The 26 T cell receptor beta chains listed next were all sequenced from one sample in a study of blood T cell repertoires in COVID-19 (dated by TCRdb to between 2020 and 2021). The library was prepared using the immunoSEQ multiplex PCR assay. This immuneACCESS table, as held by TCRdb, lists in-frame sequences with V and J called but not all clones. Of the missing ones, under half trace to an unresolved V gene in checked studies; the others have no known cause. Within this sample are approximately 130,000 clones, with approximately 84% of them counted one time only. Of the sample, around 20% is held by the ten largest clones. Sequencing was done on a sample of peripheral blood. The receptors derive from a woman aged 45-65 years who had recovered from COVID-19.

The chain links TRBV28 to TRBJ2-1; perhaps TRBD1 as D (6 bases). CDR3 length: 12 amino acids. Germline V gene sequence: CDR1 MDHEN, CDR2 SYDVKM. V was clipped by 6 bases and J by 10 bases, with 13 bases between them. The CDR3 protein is CASSSGVGEQFF. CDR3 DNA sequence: TGTGCCAGCAGCTCAGGGGTAGGGGAGCAGTTCTTC.

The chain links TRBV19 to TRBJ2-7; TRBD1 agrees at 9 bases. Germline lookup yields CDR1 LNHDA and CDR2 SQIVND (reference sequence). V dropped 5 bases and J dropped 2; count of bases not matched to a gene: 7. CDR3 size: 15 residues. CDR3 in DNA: TGTGCCAGTAGTCCCTGGAGGACAGGGGCCTACGAGCAGTACTTC. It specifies CASSPWRTGAYEQYF.

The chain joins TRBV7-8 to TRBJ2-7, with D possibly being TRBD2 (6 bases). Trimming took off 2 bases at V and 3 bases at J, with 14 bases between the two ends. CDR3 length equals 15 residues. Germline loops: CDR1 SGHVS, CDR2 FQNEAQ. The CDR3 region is CASSLSRIGSYEQYF. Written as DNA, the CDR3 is TGTGCCAGCAGCTTATCACGCATCGGGAGCTACGAGCAGTACTTC.

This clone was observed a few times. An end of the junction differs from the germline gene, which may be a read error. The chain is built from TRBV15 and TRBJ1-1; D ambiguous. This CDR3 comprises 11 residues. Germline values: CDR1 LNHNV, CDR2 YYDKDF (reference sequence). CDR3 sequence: CATSRGTGAFF. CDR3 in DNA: TGTGCCACCAGCAGAGGGACTGGAGCTTTCTTT. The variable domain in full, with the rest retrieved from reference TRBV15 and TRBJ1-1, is DAMVIQNPRYQVTQFGKPVTLSCSQTLNHNVMYWYQQKSSQAPKLLFHYYDKDFNNEADTPDNFQSRRPNTSFCFLDIRSPGLGDTAMYLCATSRGTGAFFGQGTRLTVV.

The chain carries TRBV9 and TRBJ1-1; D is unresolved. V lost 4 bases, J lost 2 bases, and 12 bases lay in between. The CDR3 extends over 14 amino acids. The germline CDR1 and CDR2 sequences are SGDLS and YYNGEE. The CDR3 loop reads CASSPNSYNTEAFF. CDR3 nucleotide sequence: TGTGCCAGCAGCCCCAACAGTTATAACACTGAAGCTTTCTTT.

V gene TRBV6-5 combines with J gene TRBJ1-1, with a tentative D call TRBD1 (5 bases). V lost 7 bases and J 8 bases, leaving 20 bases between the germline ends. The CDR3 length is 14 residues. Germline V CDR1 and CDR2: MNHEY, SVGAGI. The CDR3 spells CASIKQDGSKEAFF. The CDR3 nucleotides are TGTGCCAGCATTAAACAGGACGGCTCAAAAGAAGCTTTCTTT.

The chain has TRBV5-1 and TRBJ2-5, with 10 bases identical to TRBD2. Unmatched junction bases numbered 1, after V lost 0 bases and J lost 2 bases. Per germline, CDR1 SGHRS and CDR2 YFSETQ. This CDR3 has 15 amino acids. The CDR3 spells CASSLERGGQETQYF. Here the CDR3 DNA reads TGCGCCAGCAGCTTGGAGCGGGGGGGGCAAGAGACCCAGTACTTC.

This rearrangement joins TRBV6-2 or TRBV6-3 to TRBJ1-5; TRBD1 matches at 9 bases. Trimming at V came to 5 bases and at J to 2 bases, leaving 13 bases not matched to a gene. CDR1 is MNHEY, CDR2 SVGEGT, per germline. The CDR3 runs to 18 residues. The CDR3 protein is CASSNFRDRVWGNQPQHF. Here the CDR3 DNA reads TGTGCCAGCAGTAACTTCCGGGACAGGGTATGGGGCAATCAGCCCCAGCATTTT.

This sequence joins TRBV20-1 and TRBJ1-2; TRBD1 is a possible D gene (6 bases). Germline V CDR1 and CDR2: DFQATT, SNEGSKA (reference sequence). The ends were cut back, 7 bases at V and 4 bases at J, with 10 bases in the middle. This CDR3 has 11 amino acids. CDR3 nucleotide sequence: TGCAGTGGTCAGGGGATCTATGGCTACACCTTC. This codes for CSGQGIYGYTF.

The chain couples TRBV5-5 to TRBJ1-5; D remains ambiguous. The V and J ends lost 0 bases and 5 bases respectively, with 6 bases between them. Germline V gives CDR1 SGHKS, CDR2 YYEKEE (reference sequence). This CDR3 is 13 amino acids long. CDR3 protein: CASSLDTDQPQHF. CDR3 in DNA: TGTGCCAGCAGCTTGGACACCGATCAGCCCCAGCATTTT.

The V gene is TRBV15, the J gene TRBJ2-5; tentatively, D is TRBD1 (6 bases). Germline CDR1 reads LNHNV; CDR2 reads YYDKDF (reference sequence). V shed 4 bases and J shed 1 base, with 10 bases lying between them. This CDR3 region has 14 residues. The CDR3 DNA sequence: TGTGCCACCAGCAACCGGGACACCCAAGAGACCCAGTACTTC. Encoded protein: CATSNRDTQETQYF.

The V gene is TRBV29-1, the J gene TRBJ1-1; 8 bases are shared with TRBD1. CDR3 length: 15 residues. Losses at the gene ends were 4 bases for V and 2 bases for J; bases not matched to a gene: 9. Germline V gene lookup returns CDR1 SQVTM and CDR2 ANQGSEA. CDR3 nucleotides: TGCAGCGTTGGAGGGACAGGCGTCTTCAACACTGAAGCTTTCTTT. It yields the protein CSVGGTGVFNTEAFF.

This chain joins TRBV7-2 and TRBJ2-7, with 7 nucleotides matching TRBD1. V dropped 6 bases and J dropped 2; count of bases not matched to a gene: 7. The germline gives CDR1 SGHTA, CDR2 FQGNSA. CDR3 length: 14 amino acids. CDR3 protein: CASSSRTGAYEQYF. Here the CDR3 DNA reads TGTGCCAGCAGTTCTCGGACAGGAGCCTACGAGCAGTACTTC.

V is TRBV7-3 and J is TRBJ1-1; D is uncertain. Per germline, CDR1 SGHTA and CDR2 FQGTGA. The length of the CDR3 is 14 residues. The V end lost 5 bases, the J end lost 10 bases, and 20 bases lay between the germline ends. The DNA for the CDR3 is TGTGCCAGCAGCCCCGATGGGTCCGTATCGGGAGCTTTCTTT. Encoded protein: CASSPDGSVSGAFF.

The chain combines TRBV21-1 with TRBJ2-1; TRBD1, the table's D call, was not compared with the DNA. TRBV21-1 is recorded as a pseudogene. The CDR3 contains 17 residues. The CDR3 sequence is CASSKGGMRVPHNEQFF. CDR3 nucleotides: TGTGCCAGCAGCAAAGGGGGCATGAGAGTTCCCCACAATGAGCAGTTCTTC.

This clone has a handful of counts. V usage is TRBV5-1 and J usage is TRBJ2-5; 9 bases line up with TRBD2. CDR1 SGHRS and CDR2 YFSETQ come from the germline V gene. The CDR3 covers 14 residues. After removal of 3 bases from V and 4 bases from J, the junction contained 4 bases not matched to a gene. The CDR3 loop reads CASSSPGLAETQYF. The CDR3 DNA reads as TGCGCCAGCAGCTCGCCGGGACTAGCAGAGACCCAGTACTTC.

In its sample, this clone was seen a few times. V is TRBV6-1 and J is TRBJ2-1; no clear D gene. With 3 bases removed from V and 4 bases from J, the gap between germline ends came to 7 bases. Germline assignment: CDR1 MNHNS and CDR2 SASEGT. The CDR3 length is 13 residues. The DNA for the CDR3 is TGTGCCAGCAGTGATCCCCCGTACAATGAGCAGTTCTTC. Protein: CASSDPPYNEQFF.

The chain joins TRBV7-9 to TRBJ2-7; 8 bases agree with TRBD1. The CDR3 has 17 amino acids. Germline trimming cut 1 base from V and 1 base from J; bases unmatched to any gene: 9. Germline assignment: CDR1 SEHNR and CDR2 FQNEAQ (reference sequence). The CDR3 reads CASSLGLFRDRSYEQYF. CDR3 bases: TGTGCCAGCAGCTTAGGTCTTTTCCGGGACAGGTCCTACGAGCAGTACTTC.

The CDR3 is CASSLRDRPSPLHF. The CDR3 region has the DNA TGTGCCAGCAGCCTCCGGGACAGACCTTCACCCCTCCACTTT. The chain employs TRBV3-1 (or the pseudogene TRBV3-2) and TRBJ1-6; 7 nucleotides align to TRBD1. Germline CDR1 reads LGHDT; CDR2 reads YNNKEL (reference sequence). CDR3 size: 14 residues. With 4 bases clipped from V and 9 bases from J, the junction kept 6 bases outside the gene matches.

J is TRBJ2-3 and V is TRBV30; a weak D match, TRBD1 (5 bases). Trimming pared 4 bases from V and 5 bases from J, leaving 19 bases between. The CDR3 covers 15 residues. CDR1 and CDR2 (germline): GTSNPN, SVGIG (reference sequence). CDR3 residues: CAWTGGKGALDTQYF. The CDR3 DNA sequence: TGTGCCTGGACGGGTGGTAAAGGGGCGTTAGATACGCAGTATTTT.

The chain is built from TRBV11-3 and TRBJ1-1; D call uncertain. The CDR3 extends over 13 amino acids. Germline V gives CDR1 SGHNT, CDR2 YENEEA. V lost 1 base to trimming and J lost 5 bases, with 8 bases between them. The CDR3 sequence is CASSLGAVTEAFF. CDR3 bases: TGTGCCAGCAGCTTAGGGGCTGTGACTGAAGCTTTCTTT.

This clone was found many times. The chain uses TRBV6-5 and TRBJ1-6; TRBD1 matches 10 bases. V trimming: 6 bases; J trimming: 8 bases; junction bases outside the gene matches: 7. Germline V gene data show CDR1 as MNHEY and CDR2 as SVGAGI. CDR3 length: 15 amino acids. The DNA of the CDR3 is TGTGCCAGCAGCCGGGGACAGGGGTCTTATTCACCCCTCCACTTT. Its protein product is CASSRGQGSYSPLHF.

The CDR3: CASSLQGASTGELFF. Here the CDR3 DNA reads TGTGCCAGCTCCCTCCAGGGGGCAAGCACCGGGGAGCTGTTTTTT. The chain has TRBV2 and TRBJ2-2; 8 bases line up with TRBD1. CDR3 size: 15 residues. From germline, CDR1 is SNHLY and CDR2 FYNNEI. Losses at the gene ends were 8 bases for V and 4 bases for J; bases not matched to a gene: 9.

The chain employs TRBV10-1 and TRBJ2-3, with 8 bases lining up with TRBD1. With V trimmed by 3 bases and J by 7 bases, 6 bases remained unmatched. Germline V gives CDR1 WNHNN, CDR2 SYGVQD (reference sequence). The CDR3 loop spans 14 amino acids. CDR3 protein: CASSDPDRENTQYF. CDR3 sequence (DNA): TGCGCCAGCAGTGACCCGGACAGGGAAAATACGCAGTATTTT.

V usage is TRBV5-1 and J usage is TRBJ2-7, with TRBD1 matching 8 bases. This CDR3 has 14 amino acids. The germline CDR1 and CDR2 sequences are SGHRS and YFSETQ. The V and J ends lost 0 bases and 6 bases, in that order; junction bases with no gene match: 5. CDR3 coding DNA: TGCGCCAGCAGCTTGGGACAGGGGTTCTCCGAGCAGTACTTC. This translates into CASSLGQGFSEQYF.

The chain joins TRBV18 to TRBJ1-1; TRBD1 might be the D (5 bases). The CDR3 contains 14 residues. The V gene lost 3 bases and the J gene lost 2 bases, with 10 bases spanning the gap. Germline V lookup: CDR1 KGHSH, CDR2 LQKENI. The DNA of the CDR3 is TGTGCCAGCTCACCGTCTCAGGGAAACACTGAAGCTTTCTTT. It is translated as CASSPSQGNTEAFF.